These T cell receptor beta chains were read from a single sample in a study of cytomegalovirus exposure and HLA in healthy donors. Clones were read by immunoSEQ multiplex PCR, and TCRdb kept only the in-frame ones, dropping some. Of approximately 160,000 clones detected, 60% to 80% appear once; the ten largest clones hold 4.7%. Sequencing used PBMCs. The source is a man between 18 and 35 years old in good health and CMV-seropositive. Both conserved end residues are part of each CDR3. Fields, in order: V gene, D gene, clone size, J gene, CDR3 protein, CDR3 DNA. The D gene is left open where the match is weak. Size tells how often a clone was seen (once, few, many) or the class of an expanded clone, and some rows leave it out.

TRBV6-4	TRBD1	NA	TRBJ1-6	CASSDRDRERSSPLHF	TGTGCCAGCAGTGACCGGGACAGGGAAAGAAGCTCACCCCTCCACTTT
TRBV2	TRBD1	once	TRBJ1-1	CASSGQGGTEAFF	TGTGCCAGCAGTGGACAGGGAGGAACTGAAGCTTTCTTT
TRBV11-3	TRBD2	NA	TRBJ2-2	CASSFPLAGGPGELFF	TGTGCCAGCAGCTTTCCCCTAGCGGGAGGGCCCGGGGAGCTGTTTTTT
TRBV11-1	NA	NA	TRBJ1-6	CASSWGVLNSPLHF	TGTGCCAGCAGCTGGGGGGTTCTAAATTCACCCCTCCACTTT
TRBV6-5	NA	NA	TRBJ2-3	CASSYLSTDTQYF	TGTGCCAGCAGTTACCTCAGCACAGATACGCAGTATTTT
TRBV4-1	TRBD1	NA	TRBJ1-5	CASRKTGPHQPQHF	TGCGCCAGCAGAAAGACAGGGCCCCATCAGCCCCAGCATTTT
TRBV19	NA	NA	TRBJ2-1	CARTGPDLQPSSYNEQFF	TGTGCCAGAACCGGTCCAGACTTACAACCGAGCTCCTACAATGAGCAGTTCTTC
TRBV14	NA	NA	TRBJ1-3	CASSQGSLRAGGNTIYF	TGTGCCAGCAGCCAAGGAAGCCTCAGGGCTGGTGGAAACACCATATATTTT
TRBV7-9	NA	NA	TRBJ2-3	CASVRADTQYF	TGTGCCAGCGTGCGGGCAGATACGCAGTATTTT
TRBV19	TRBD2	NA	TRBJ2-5	CASSLGLAGVKETQYF	TGTGCCAGTAGTTTGGGACTAGCGGGAGTTAAGGAGACCCAGTACTTC
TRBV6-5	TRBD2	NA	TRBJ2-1	CASSYGGGLKQFF	TGTGCCAGCAGTTACGGCGGGGGACTCAAGCAGTTCTTC
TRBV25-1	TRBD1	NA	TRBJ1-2	CASREPGQGHYGYTF	TGTGCCAGCAGGGAACCGGGACAGGGACACTATGGCTACACCTTC
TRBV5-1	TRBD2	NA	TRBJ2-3	CASSLGQAGDLDTQYF	TGCGCCAGCAGCTTGGGGCAAGCGGGAGACCTAGATACGCAGTATTTT
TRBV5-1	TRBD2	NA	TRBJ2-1	CASTWGPGRGAGNEQFF	TGCGCCAGCACCTGGGGGCCGGGGCGGGGGGCTGGTAATGAGCAGTTCTTC
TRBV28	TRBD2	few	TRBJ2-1	CASSWTSGGAEQFF	TGTGCCAGCAGCTGGACTAGCGGGGGAGCTGAGCAGTTCTTC
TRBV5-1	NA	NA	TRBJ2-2	CASSQTNRRNTGELFF	TGCGCCAGCAGCCAAACAAACAGGAGGAACACCGGGGAGCTGTTTTTT
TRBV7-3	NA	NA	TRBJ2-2	CASSLGLAVGELFF	TGTGCCAGCAGCTTAGGCCTAGCAGTCGGGGAGCTGTTTTTT
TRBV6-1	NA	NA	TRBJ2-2	CASRLQENTGELFF	TGTGCCAGCAGGTTACAGGAGAACACCGGGGAGCTGTTTTTT
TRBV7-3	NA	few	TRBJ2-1	CASSLGQGAINEQFF	TGTGCCAGCAGCTTAGGGCAGGGCGCTATCAATGAGCAGTTCTTC
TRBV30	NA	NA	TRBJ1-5	CAWSAGALEQPQHF	TGTGCCTGGAGTGCTGGCGCCCTGGAGCAGCCCCAGCATTTT
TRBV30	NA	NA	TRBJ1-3	CAWSLQNTIYF	TGTGCCTGGAGTTTGCAGAACACCATATATTTT
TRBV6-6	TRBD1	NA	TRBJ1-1	CASSYGTGRGTEAFF	TGTGCCAGCAGTTACGGGACAGGGAGAGGGACTGAAGCTTTCTTT
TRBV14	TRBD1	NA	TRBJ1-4	CASSQGYGTGGKKLFF	TGTGCCAGCAGCCAAGGTTACGGGACAGGGGGCAAGAAACTGTTTTTT
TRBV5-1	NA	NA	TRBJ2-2	CASSLGAQDTGELFF	TGCGCCAGCAGCTTGGGGGCGCAAGACACCGGGGAGCTGTTTTTT
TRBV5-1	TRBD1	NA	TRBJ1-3	CASSTGTWGNTIYF	TGCGCCAGTTCGACAGGGACGTGGGGAAACACCATATATTTT
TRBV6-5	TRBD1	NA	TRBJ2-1	CASSLTGDPYNEQFF	TGTGCCAGCAGTCTCACAGGGGACCCCTACAATGAGCAGTTCTTC
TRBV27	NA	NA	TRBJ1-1	CASSPLSNTEAFF	TGTGCCAGCAGTCCTCTATCGAACACTGAAGCTTTCTTT
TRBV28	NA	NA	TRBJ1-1	CASSLWASTEAFF	TGTGCCAGCAGTTTATGGGCAAGCACTGAAGCTTTCTTT
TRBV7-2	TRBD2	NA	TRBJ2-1	CASSRTSGGNQQFF	TGTGCCAGCAGCCGGACTAGCGGGGGTAACCAGCAGTTCTTC
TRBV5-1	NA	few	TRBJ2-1	CASSLEPGASYNEQFF	TGCGCCAGCAGCTTGGAGCCAGGGGCAAGCTACAATGAGCAGTTCTTC
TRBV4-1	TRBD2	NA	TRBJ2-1	CASSQDGAGGYNEQFF	TGCGCCAGCAGCCAAGATGGGGCGGGAGGTTACAATGAGCAGTTCTTC
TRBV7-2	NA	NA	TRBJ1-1	CASSWDTTEAFF	TGTGCCAGCAGCTGGGACACCACTGAAGCTTTCTTT
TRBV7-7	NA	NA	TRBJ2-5	CASSYLGSSGETQYF	TGTGCTAGCAGCTATCTCGGGAGTTCAGGGGAGACCCAGTACTTC
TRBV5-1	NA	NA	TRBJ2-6	CASSLGVAGANVLTF	TGCGCCAGCAGCTTGGGAGTGGCTGGGGCCAACGTCCTGACTTTC
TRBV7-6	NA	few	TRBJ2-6	CASSPGISGANVLTF	TGTGCCAGCAGCCCAGGAATCTCTGGGGCCAACGTCCTGACTTTC
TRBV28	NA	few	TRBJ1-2	CASSLSVGGAAYGYTF	TGTGCCAGCAGTTTAAGTGTGGGTGGGGCAGCCTATGGCTACACCTTC
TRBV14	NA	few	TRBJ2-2	CASSRLGPATGELFF	TGTGCCAGCAGCCGACTAGGACCAGCCACCGGGGAGCTGTTTTTT
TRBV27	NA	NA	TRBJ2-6	CASSAPQFHSGANVLTF	TGTGCCAGCAGTGCCCCTCAGTTTCACTCTGGGGCCAACGTCCTGACTTTC
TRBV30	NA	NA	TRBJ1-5	CAWSPAGDQPQHF	TGTGCCTGGAGTCCCGCCGGGGATCAGCCCCAGCATTTT
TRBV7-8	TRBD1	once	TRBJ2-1	CASSLGTVRYNEQFF	TGTGCCAGCAGCCTCGGGACAGTGAGGTACAATGAGCAGTTCTTC
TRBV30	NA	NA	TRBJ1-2	CAWGASRTYGYTF	TGTGCCTGGGGGGCTAGTCGGACCTATGGCTACACCTTC
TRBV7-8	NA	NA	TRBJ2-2	CASSLVRGSTGELFF	TGTGCCAGCAGCTTAGTACGAGGTAGCACCGGGGAGCTGTTTTTT